This record covers a single T cell receptor beta chain. The sample belongs to a study of shared clonotypes between healthy human individuals. CDR1 and CDR2 (germline): SGHDT, YYEEEE. V shed 1 base, J shed 10 bases, and the junction held 11 bases outside the gene matches. The CDR3 consists of 17 residues. Repertoires were generated with immunoSEQ multiplex PCR, while TCRdb's copy carries only in-frame clones and drops some. This sample has about 2.1 million clones; 90% to 95% occur once, and the top ten carry more than 1.5%. Terminally differentiated effector memory CD45RA+ cells were excluded by CCR7 positive selection of CD45RO-negative cells.

The sequencing sample was made of naive CD8+ T cells from PBMCs. The clonotype comes from a man younger than 30 in good health. Some clones in this sample may be carry-over from other donors' samples. The chain joins TRBV5-6 to TRBJ1-4; 12 bases are a match to TRBD1. For the CDR3, the DNA is TGTGCCAGCAGCTTGTCCGGGACAGGGGGCGATCCTCGAAAACTGTTTTTT. Amino acid sequence: CASSLSGTGGDPRKLFF.